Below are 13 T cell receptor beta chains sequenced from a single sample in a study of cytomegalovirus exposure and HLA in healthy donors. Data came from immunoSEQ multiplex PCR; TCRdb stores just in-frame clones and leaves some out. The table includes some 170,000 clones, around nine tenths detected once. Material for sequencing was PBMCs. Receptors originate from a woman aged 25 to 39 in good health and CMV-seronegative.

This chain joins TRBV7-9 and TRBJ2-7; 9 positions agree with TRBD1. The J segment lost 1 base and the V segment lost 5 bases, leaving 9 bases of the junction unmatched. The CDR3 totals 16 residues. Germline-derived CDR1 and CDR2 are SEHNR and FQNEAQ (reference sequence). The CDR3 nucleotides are TGTGCCAGCAGCCCTGATGGTGGGACAGGGTCCTACGAGCAGTACTTC. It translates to CASSPDGGTGSYEQYF.

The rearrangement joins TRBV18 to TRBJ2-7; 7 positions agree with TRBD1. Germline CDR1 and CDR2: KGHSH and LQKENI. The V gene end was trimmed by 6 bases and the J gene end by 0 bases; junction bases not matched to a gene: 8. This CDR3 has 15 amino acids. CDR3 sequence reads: CASSQPGQNSYEQYF. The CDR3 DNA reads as TGTGCCAGCTCGCAACCGGGACAGAACTCCTACGAGCAGTACTTC.

The CDR3 DNA is TGTGCCAGCAGTCCCCAGGGGTTGAACACTGAAGCTTTCTTT. Translation: CASSPQGLNTEAFF. The genes are TRBV27 and TRBJ1-1; D possibly corresponds to TRBD1 (6 bases). V was cut by 5 bases and J by 0 bases, with 10 bases left in between. The germline gives CDR1 MNHEY, CDR2 SMNVEV (reference sequence). There are 14 residues in the CDR3.

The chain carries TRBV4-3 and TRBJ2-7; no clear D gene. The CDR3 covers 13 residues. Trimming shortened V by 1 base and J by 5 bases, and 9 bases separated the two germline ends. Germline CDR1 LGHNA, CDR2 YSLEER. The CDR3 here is CASSQVPTDEQYF. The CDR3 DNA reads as TGCGCCAGCAGCCAAGTACCTACCGACGAGCAGTACTTC.

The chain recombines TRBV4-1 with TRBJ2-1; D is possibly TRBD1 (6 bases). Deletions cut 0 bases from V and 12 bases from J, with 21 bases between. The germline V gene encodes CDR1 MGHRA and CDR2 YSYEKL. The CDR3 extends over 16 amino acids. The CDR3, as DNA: TGCGCCAGCAGCCAAGATCCAGGGACACCCTATGGGGGGCAGTTCTTC. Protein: CASSQDPGTPYGGQFF.

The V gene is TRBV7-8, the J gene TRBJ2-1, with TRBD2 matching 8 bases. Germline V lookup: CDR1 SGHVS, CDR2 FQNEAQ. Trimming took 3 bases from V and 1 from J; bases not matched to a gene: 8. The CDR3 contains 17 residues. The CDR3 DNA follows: TGTGCCAGCAGCTTGGCCGGGGGGGCGGGGTCCTACAATGAGCAGTTCTTC. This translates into CASSLAGGAGSYNEQFF.

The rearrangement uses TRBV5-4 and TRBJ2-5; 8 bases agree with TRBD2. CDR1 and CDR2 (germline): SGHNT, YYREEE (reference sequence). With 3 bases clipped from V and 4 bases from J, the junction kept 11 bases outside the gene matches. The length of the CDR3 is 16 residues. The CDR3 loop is CASSSGLARSSETQYF. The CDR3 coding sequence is TGTGCCAGCAGCTCAGGACTAGCCAGGTCATCAGAGACCCAGTACTTC.

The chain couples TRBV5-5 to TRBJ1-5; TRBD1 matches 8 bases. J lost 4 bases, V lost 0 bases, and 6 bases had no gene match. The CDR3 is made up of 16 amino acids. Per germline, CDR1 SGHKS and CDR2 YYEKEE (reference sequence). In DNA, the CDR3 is TGTGCCAGCAGCTTGGCCCAGGGGGCGTCTAATCAGCCCCAGCATTTT. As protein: CASSLAQGASNQPQHF.

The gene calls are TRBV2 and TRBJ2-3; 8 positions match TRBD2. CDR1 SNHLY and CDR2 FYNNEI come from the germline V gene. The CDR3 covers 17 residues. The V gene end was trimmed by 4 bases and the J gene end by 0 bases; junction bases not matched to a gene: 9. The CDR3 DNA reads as TGTGCCAGCAGTGGGGGATGGGCTAGCGGGAGCACAGATACGCAGTATTTT. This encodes CASSGGWASGSTDTQYF.

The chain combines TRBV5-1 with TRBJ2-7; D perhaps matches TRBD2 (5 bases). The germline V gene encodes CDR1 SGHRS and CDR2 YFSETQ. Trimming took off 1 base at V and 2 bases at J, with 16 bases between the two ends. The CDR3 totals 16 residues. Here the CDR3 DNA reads TGCGCCAGCAGCTTGACCCACAGCGGTCCGACCTACGAGCAGTACTTC. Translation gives CASSLTHSGPTYEQYF.

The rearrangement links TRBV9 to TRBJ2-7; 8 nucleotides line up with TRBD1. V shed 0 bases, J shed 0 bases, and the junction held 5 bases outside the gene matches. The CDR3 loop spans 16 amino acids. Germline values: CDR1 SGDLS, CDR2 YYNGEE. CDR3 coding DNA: TGTGCCAGCAGCGTAGGGGGGACAGGTGCCTCCTACGAGCAGTACTTC. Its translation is CASSVGGTGASYEQYF.

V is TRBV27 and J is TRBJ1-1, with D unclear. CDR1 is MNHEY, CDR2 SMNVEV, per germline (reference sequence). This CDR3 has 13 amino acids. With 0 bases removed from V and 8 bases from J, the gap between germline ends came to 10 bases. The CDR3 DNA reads TGTGCCAGCAGTTTATCGCTTGGAGGGGAAGCTTTCTTT. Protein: CASSLSLGGEAFF.

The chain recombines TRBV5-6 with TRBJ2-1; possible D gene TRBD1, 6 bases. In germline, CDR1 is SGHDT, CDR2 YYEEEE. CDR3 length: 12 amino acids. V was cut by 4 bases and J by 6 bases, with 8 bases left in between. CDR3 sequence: CASSLTGNEQFF. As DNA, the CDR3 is TGTGCCAGCAGCCTGACAGGCAATGAGCAGTTCTTC.